This T cell receptor beta chain appears in the sequencing data of a study of TIL therapy for anti-PD-1-resistant metastatic lung cancer. Study-level information: Tumor harvest preceded PD-1/PD-L1 blockade, followed by nivolumab treatment.

Germline V lookup: CDR1 SGHTA, CDR2 FQGTGA. This CDR3 contains 13 residues. Between the trimmed V and J ends, which lost 5 bases and 2 bases, there was a span of 9 bases. Sequencing used immunoSEQ v3. The repertoire was sequenced with immunoSEQ multiplex PCR; TCRdb's copy has only in-frame clones and lacks some. The sample includes 35,000 or so clones, 73% seen only once; the top ten take 5.7%. Time point reported: pre-treatment sample, taken before nivolumab and TIL therapy. This chain joins TRBV7-3 and TRBJ2-5; possibly TRBD1 for D (5 bases). The material was blood, obtained at baseline. The sequence was obtained from a person between 25 and 79 years old with non-small cell lung cancer. The DNA of the CDR3 is TGTGCCAGCAGCCCGACAGCACAAGAGACCCAGTACTTC. This codes for CASSPTAQETQYF.